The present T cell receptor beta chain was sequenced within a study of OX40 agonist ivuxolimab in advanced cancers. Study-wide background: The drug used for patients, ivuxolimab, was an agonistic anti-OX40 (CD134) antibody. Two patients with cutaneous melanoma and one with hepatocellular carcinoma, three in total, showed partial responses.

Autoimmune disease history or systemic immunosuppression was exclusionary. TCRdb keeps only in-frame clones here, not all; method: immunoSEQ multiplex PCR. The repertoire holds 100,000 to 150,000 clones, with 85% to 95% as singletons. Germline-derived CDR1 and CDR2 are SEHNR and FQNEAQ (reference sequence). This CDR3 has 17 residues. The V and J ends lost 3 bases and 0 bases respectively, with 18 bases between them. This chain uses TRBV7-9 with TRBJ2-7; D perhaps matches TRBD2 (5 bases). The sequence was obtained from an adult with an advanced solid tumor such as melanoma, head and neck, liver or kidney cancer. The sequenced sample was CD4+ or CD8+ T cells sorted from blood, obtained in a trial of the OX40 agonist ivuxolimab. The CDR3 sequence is CASSFFLEGWGSYEQYF. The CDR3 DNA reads TGTGCCAGCAGCTTTTTCCTTGAGGGCTGGGGCTCCTACGAGCAGTACTTC.